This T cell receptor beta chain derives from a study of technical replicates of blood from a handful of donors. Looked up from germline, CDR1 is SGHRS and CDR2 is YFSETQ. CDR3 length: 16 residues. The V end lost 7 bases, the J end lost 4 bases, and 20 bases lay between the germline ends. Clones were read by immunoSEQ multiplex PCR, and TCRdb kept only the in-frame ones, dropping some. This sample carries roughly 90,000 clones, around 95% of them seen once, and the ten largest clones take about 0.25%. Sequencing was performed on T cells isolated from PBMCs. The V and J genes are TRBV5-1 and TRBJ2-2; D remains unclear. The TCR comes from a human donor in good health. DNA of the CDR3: TGCGCCAGCTGCAGTGGTGGGCGCATGGTCACCGGGGAGCTGTTTTTT. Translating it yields CASCSGGRMVTGELFF. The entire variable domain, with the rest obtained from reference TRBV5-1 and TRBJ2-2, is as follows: KAGVTQTPRYLIKTRGQQVTLSCSPISGHRSVSWYQQTPGQGLQFLFEYFSETQRNKGNFPGRFSGRQFSNSRSEMNVSTLELGDSALYLCASCSGGRMVTGELFFGEGSRLTVL.